This T cell receptor beta chain was obtained from a study of blood T cell repertoires in COVID-19. This CDR3 comprises 14 residues. Germline V CDR1 and CDR2: LGHDT, YNNKEL (reference sequence). Deletions cut 1 base from V and 5 bases from J, with 11 bases between. Here immunoSEQ multiplex PCR was the method, and the copy in TCRdb shows in-frame clones only, minus some. The repertoire consists of roughly 330,000 clones, with 88% occurring once and the leading ten covering around 4.6%. Sequencing was performed on PBMCs or T cells enriched from blood (not recorded which). This TCR derives from a man aged 30-40 years who had recovered from COVID-19. This sequence joins TRBV3-1 (or the pseudogene TRBV3-2) and TRBJ1-1; D may be TRBD1 (5 bases). CDR3 nucleotides: TGTGCCAGCAGCCAAGGGGGGGGGTCTACTGAAGCTTTCTTT. Translated: CASSQGGGSTEAFF.